This T cell receptor (beta chain) stems from a study of shared clonotypes between healthy human individuals. Findings and caveats of the study: Relative to clonotypes present in all four donors, those not shared had lower generation probabilities.

Both subsets, CD45RA+ naive and CD45RA-negative memory, were split from the CD4+ cells. Sorted-subset replicate PCRs used 200 ng of genomic DNA. This amount corresponded to 30,000 to 35,000 T cell genomes. Using immunoSEQ multiplex PCR, the repertoire was profiled, and TCRdb retains in-frame clones only, with some absent. This sample yields 550,000 to 700,000 clones, of which approximately 73% are seen a single time; roughly 2% belongs to the top ten. A remark on this clone: Its antigen is as yet unknown.

Germline trimming cut 5 bases from V and 5 bases from J; bases unmatched to any gene: 9. Looked up from germline, CDR1 is MDHEN and CDR2 is SYDVKM. This CDR3 is built from 16 residues. The source of this sequence is a woman younger than 45 in good health. V is TRBV28 and J is TRBJ2-3; 11 bases agree with TRBD2. Sequenced: memory CD4+ T cells sorted from blood. Subset indicated: CD45RA-negative fraction. CDR3 DNA: TGTGCCAGCAGTAAAACTAGCGGGAGTAGTGGAGATACGCAGTATTTT. Translation gives CASSKTSGSSGDTQYF.